This T cell receptor beta chain was recorded in a study of blood T cell repertoires in COVID-19. Sequencing used immunoSEQ multiplex PCR; TCRdb keeps in-frame clones, though not all of them. The sample has some 350,000 clones; approximately 91% are singletons. Seattle cases were enrolled at active infection and followed longitudinally. This CDR3 comprises 18 residues. With 1 base clipped from V and 0 bases from J, the junction kept 6 bases outside the gene matches. Germline V gives CDR1 SGHNT, CDR2 YENEEA. This chain uses TRBV11-3 with TRBJ2-2, with 9 bases identical to TRBD2. This clonotype was obtained from a woman between 70 and 85 years old with COVID-19, enrolled during active disease. The sample comprised peripheral blood. The CDR3 spells CASSLGSGGPSNTGELFF. The CDR3 DNA reads TGTGCCAGCAGCTTAGGTAGCGGGGGACCTTCGAACACCGGGGAGCTGTTTTTT.